The 2 T cell receptor beta chains reported below all come from one sample, sequenced in a study of shared clonotypes between healthy human individuals. TCRdb's table, derived via immunoSEQ multiplex PCR, lists solely in-frame clones and lacks some. The repertoire holds about 2.4 million clones, with approximately 94% as singletons. The sample comprised naive CD4+ T cells sorted from blood. Subset denoted: CD45RA+ positively selected. Receptors originate from a man aged 18 to 29 in good health.

CDR3 nucleotide sequence: TGTGCCACCAGCAGAGATCAGGGCGGGAAGAATGCTGCCTACGAGCAGTACTTC. It yields the protein CATSRDQGGKNAAYEQYF. The chain has TRBV15 and TRBJ2-7; D might be TRBD2 (6 bases). V was pared by 0 bases and J by 2 bases, with 20 bases between. The CDR3 sequence is 18 residues long. Germline V gene lookup returns CDR1 LNHNV and CDR2 YYDKDF (reference sequence). The full variable domain, in which reference TRBV15 and TRBJ2-7 provide the parts outside the CDR3, is DAMVIQNPRYQVTQFGKPVTLSCSQTLNHNVMYWYQQKSSQAPKLLFHYYDKDFNNEADTPDNFQSRRPNTSFCFLDIRSPGLGDTAMYLCATSRDQGGKNAAYEQYFGPGTRLTVT.

The chain has TRBV6-1 and TRBJ1-4; no clear D gene. The CDR3 consists of 15 residues. The germline CDR1 and CDR2 sequences are MNHNS and SASEGT. Trimming shortened V by 2 bases and J by 7 bases, and 14 bases separated the two germline ends. CDR3 protein: CASSESVVGGEKLFF. The CDR3 DNA reads as TGTGCCAGCAGTGAATCAGTAGTCGGAGGTGAAAAACTGTTTTTT.